These 22 T cell receptor beta chains were sequenced from one sample in a study of blood T cell repertoires in COVID-19. The assay was immunoSEQ multiplex PCR, and TCRdb's table has in-frame clones only and misses some. This table holds about 150,000 clones, approximately 84% found once. Material: peripheral blood. The source is a human donor in a cohort sampled during active COVID-19.

The rearrangement uses TRBV11-2 and TRBJ2-2; 8 nucleotides match TRBD2. CDR3 length: 16 amino acids. Germline CDR1 and CDR2: SGHAT and FQNNGV. After removal of 5 bases from V and 7 bases from J, the junction contained 12 bases not matched to a gene. The chain's CDR3 is CASSPRRGGGLGELFF. The CDR3 DNA reads as TGTGCCAGCAGCCCAAGACGGGGGGGCGGTCTCGGGGAGCTGTTTTTT.

The rearrangement joins TRBV5-1 to TRBJ2-2; maybe TRBD2 (6 bases). The V and J ends lost 2 bases and 6 bases respectively, with 14 bases between them. Germline CDR1 is SGHRS and CDR2 is YFSETQ. CDR3 length: 15 amino acids. DNA for the CDR3: TGCGCCAGCAGCTTCCACCACGGGGAGGCCGGGGAGCTGTTTTTT. Translation gives CASSFHHGEAGELFF.

The genes are TRBV7-9 and TRBJ2-6; D ambiguous. The length of the CDR3 is 15 residues. V dropped 5 bases and J dropped 1 base, with 9 bases sitting between them. The germline V gene encodes CDR1 SEHNR and CDR2 FQNEAQ (reference sequence). CDR3 protein: CASSKQNSGANVLTF. The CDR3 bases are TGTGCCAGCAGCAAACAGAATTCTGGGGCCAACGTCCTGACTTTC.

CDR3 DNA sequence: TGTGCCAGCGGGGCGCGCAGGGACGAGCAGTACTTC. Amino acids: CASGARRDEQYF. V usage is TRBV6-5 and J usage is TRBJ2-7, with D possibly being TRBD1 (5 bases). V lost 8 bases and J 5 bases, leaving 13 bases between the germline ends. Germline V lookup: CDR1 MNHEY, CDR2 SVGAGI. This CDR3 is built from 12 residues.

The chain links TRBV15 to TRBJ2-1, with no clear D. This CDR3 comprises 15 residues. Trimming pared 0 bases from V and 0 bases from J, leaving 6 bases between. CDR1 LNHNV and CDR2 YYDKDF come from the germline V gene (reference sequence). CDR3 in DNA: TGTGCCACCAGCAGAGATGATAGCTCCTACAATGAGCAGTTCTTC. Translated: CATSRDDSSYNEQFF.

CDR3 nucleotide sequence: TGCAGCGTGGCGCCGGGACAGGCGGGGGAGACCCAGTACTTC. This sequence encodes CSVAPGQAGETQYF. The chain is built from TRBV29-1 and TRBJ2-5, with 8 positions matching TRBD1. The CDR3 has 14 amino acids. The germline gives CDR1 SQVTM, CDR2 ANQGSEA. V dropped 6 bases and J dropped 5; count of bases not matched to a gene: 11.

This chain joins TRBV10-3 and TRBJ1-5; 7 bases agree with TRBD1. Germline V CDR1 and CDR2: ENHRY, SYGVKD. J lost 2 bases, V lost 9 bases, and 10 bases had no gene match. The CDR3 sequence is 15 residues long. The CDR3: CAIATGAGGNQPQHF. The CDR3 DNA is TGTGCCATTGCTACAGGGGCTGGTGGCAATCAGCCCCAGCATTTT.

This clone was seen only a few times. The chain is built from TRBV4-2 and TRBJ2-5; 7 bases are shared with TRBD1. The length of the CDR3 is 15 residues. Per the germline V gene, CDR1 is LGHNA and CDR2 is YNFKEQ. Trimming took 4 bases from V and 2 from J; bases not matched to a gene: 7. CDR3 bases: TGTGCCAGCAGCCTGTCGGGACAGCCGCAAGAGACCCAGTACTTC. Its translation: CASSLSGQPQETQYF.

V and J are TRBV13 and TRBJ2-7; D is uncertain. The CDR3 runs 12 residues. Trimming removed 5 bases from V and 6 bases from J, with 11 bases in between. Germline-derived CDR1 and CDR2 are PRHDT and FYEKMQ (reference sequence). The CDR3, as DNA: TGTGCCAGCAGCGCCGGTCGGTTCGAGCAGTACTTC. It encodes CASSAGRFEQYF. The variable domain in full, completed from reference TRBV13 and TRBJ2-7, reads AAGVIQSPRHLIKEKRETATLKCYPIPRHDTVYWYQQGPGQDPQFLISFYEKMQSDKGSIPDRFSAQQFSDYHSELNMSSLELGDSALYFCASSAGRFEQYFGPGTRLTVT.

V gene TRBV2 combines with J gene TRBJ2-2, with D possibly matching TRBD1 (5 bases). The CDR3 has 15 amino acids. The V gene's germline CDR1 is SNHLY and CDR2 FYNNEI. V lost 3 bases and J 4 bases, leaving 12 bases between the germline ends. In nucleotides, the CDR3 is TGTGCCAGCAGTGATCAGGGTCAGAGCACCGGGGAGCTGTTTTTT. Encoded protein: CASSDQGQSTGELFF.

The rearrangement joins TRBV7-2 to TRBJ1-2; the match to TRBD1 covers 7 bases. The germline V gene has CDR1 SGHTA and CDR2 FQGNSA. The CDR3 has 15 amino acids. J lost 5 bases, V lost 5 bases, and 11 bases had no gene match. The CDR3 is CASSADRDGLYGYTF. The CDR3 DNA sequence: TGTGCCAGCAGCGCAGACAGGGATGGTTTATATGGCTACACCTTC.

This clone appeared many times. The CDR3 sequence is CASSGSGQGAPYEQYV. In DNA, the CDR3 is TGTGCCAGCAGCGGATCGGGACAGGGAGCCCCCTACGAGCAGTACGTC. This chain joins TRBV5-6 and TRBJ2-7; 9 bases align to TRBD1. J was trimmed by 2 bases and V by 4 bases; bases with no gene match: 10. The CDR3 sequence is 16 residues long. Germline CDR1 SGHDT, CDR2 YYEEEE.

The chain combines TRBV11-3 with TRBJ2-2, with 13 bases matching TRBD2. Trimming at V came to 5 bases and at J to 5 bases, leaving 5 bases not matched to a gene. Per germline, CDR1 SGHNT and CDR2 YENEEA. The CDR3 loop spans 16 amino acids. CDR3 DNA: TGTGCCAGCAGCGCCGGACTAGCGGGAGTAACCGGGGAGCTGTTTTTT. It specifies CASSAGLAGVTGELFF. Complete variable domain (other parts from reference TRBV11-3 and TRBJ2-2): EAGVVQSPRYKIIEKKQPVAFWCNPISGHNTLYWYLQNLGQGPELLIRYENEEAVDDSQLPKDRFSAERLKGVDSTLKIQPAELGDSAVYLCASSAGLAGVTGELFFGEGSRLTVL.

The V and J genes are TRBV5-6 and TRBJ1-2, with D perhaps matching TRBD1 (5 bases). CDR3 length: 12 amino acids. The V and J ends lost 0 bases and 7 bases respectively, with 7 bases between them. The germline gives CDR1 SGHDT, CDR2 YYEEEE. CDR3 loop: CASSLDRLGYTF. CDR3 in DNA: TGTGCCAGCAGCTTGGACAGGCTTGGCTACACCTTC.

The chain carries TRBV18 and TRBJ2-7, with D tentatively TRBD2 (5 bases). Per germline, CDR1 KGHSH and CDR2 LQKENI. The ends were cut back, 4 bases at V and 3 bases at J, with 10 bases in the middle. The CDR3 runs to 13 residues. In DNA form, the CDR3 reads TGTGCCAGCTCACAGACGGGAAGCTACGAGCAGTACTTC. Protein sequence: CASSQTGSYEQYF.

The chain has TRBV29-1 and TRBJ1-2; D is undetermined. This CDR3 comprises 12 residues. CDR1 and CDR2 from the germline V gene are SQVTM and ANQGSEA. Trimming removed 8 bases at V and 8 bases at J, with 18 bases between. The CDR3, as DNA: TGCAGCATAACGTCATGGGCGAGAGGCTACACCTTC. This codes for CSITSWARGYTF.

This rearrangement joins TRBV7-2 to TRBJ2-7; the match to TRBD2 covers 9 bases. With V trimmed by 3 bases and J by 2 bases, 5 bases remained unmatched. This CDR3 is built from 15 residues. Germline CDR1 reads SGHTA; CDR2 reads FQGNSA. CDR3 protein: CASSFSGGLTYEQYF. Here the CDR3 DNA reads TGTGCCAGCAGCTTTAGCGGGGGCCTTACCTACGAGCAGTACTTC.

The chain combines TRBV6-2 or TRBV6-3 with TRBJ1-1; 7 bases map to TRBD1. The CDR3 totals 15 residues. From germline, CDR1 is MNHEY and CDR2 SVGEGT. J was trimmed by 7 bases and V by 2 bases; bases with no gene match: 10. DNA of the CDR3: TGTGCCAGCAGTTACCCGGGACAGTTCATCGTTGAAGCTTTCTTT. This translates into CASSYPGQFIVEAFF.

The rearrangement links TRBV12-3 or TRBV12-4 to TRBJ1-2; D is unclear. The CDR3 has 11 residues. V dropped 4 bases and J dropped 13 bases, with 13 bases sitting between them. The CDR3 sequence is CASSSGFVSTF. The CDR3 region has the DNA TGTGCCAGCAGTTCCGGTTTTGTCTCCACCTTC.

The rearrangement joins TRBV5-1 to TRBJ2-1; D perhaps matches TRBD2 (6 bases). The CDR3 has 14 residues. Trimming left V 5 bases short and J 7 bases short, with 16 bases between. Germline loops: CDR1 SGHRS, CDR2 YFSETQ. CDR3 in amino acids: CASREGAEGNEQFF. The CDR3 DNA reads TGCGCCAGCAGGGAGGGCGCCGAGGGGAATGAGCAGTTCTTC.

The rearrangement joins TRBV6-5 to TRBJ2-1; D is possibly TRBD1 (6 bases). Per the germline V gene, CDR1 is MNHEY and CDR2 is SVGAGI. The CDR3 has 13 amino acids. Trimming pared 7 bases from V and 2 bases from J, leaving 9 bases between. The CDR3 here is CASTKGAYNEQFF. In nucleotides, the CDR3 is TGTGCCAGCACAAAGGGGGCCTACAATGAGCAGTTCTTC.

The CDR3 spells CASSPLSRQGTEAFF. DNA of the CDR3: TGTGCCAGCAGCCCCCTATCCCGACAGGGCACTGAAGCTTTCTTT. V gene TRBV3-1 (or the pseudogene TRBV3-2) combines with J gene TRBJ1-1, with TRBD1 matching 7 bases. Germline V CDR1 and CDR2: LGHDT, YNNKEL (reference sequence). CDR3 length: 15 amino acids. Trimming removed 4 bases from V and 4 bases from J; junction bases left unmatched: 9.